Presented here are 28 T cell receptor beta chains from one specimen sequenced in a study of control samples from healthy donors and cancer patients. TCRdb's copy holds only in-frame clones and misses some; the assay was immunoSEQ multiplex PCR. The sample includes fewer than 200,000 clones, over 85% seen only once; the top ten take almost 1.5%. Sequenced material: blood. These TCRs come from a man younger than 35 in good health.

The chain is built from TRBV19 and TRBJ2-4, with D hard to call. CDR3 length: 16 residues. CDR1 and CDR2 from the germline V gene are LNHDA and SQIVND (reference sequence). Trimming shortened V by 3 bases and J by 9 bases, and 21 bases separated the two germline ends. As DNA, the CDR3 is TGTGCCAGTAGTATGCCAGGCCTCCTAGGGATGCCCATTCAGTACTTC. The encoded protein is CASSMPGLLGMPIQYF.

J is TRBJ1-6 and V is TRBV6-5; D is ambiguous. The CDR3 has 15 amino acids. V lost 6 bases, J lost 5 bases, and 14 bases lay in between. Per the germline V gene, CDR1 is MNHEY and CDR2 is SVGAGI. The CDR3 loop is CASRPHHINNSPLHF. The CDR3, as DNA: TGTGCCAGCAGGCCACACCATATCAATAATTCACCCCTCCACTTT.

This sequence joins TRBV5-5 and TRBJ2-2, with 8 bases fitting TRBD1. Germline lookup yields CDR1 SGHKS and CDR2 YYEKEE (reference sequence). The CDR3 sequence is 15 residues long. Unmatched junction bases numbered 8, after V lost 6 bases and J lost 4 bases. This chain's CDR3 is CASNPVGQGTGELFF. The DNA of the CDR3 is TGTGCCAGCAACCCTGTAGGACAGGGCACCGGGGAGCTGTTTTTT.

The V and J genes are TRBV7-9 and TRBJ2-7; no reliable D call. Between the trimmed V and J ends, which lost 2 bases and 5 bases, there was a span of 4 bases. The CDR3 runs to 11 residues. CDR1 and CDR2 (germline): SEHNR, FQNEAQ (reference sequence). The CDR3, as DNA: TGTGCCAGCAGCTTATTCCACGAGCAGTACTTC. Protein: CASSLFHEQYF.

The chain joins TRBV9 to TRBJ1-3; no reliable D call. The CDR3 totals 17 residues. The germline V and J ends were trimmed by 0 bases and 4 bases, with 17 bases remaining between them. Looked up from germline, CDR1 is SGDLS and CDR2 is YYNGEE. In DNA, the CDR3 is TGTGCCAGCAGCGTAGGGCTCCTTGAGGGAACCGGAAACACCATATATTTT. Translating it yields CASSVGLLEGTGNTIYF.

This clone was counted a few times. The V call is TRBV30, the J call TRBJ1-5; D gene uncertain. The germline gives CDR1 GTSNPN, CDR2 SVGIG (reference sequence). There are 16 residues in the CDR3. V was trimmed by 1 base and J by 5 bases, leaving 18 bases between them. The CDR3 reads CAWSARDARGYQPQHF. DNA for the CDR3: TGTGCCTGGAGTGCCCGTGACGCGCGCGGCTATCAGCCCCAGCATTTT.

The chain carries TRBV7-2 and TRBJ1-6; 8 bases map to TRBD1. V lost 3 bases to trimming and J lost 7 bases; unmatched junction nucleotides: 11. The CDR3 has 17 residues. CDR1 and CDR2 (germline): SGHTA, FQGNSA. The CDR3 DNA reads TGTGCCAGCAGCTTCCCAAAGGACAGGGCAATAAATTCACCCCTCCACTTT. Translation gives CASSFPKDRAINSPLHF.

The CDR3 region is CASSSNRNSPLHF. As DNA, the CDR3 is TGTGCCAGCAGCTCGAACAGAAATTCACCCCTCCACTTT. The chain combines TRBV11-1 with TRBJ1-6; D not resolved. There are 13 residues in the CDR3. From germline, CDR1 is SGHAT and CDR2 FQDESV (reference sequence). Trimming shortened V by 4 bases and J by 7 bases, and 8 bases separated the two germline ends.

The chain joins TRBV5-3 to TRBJ2-3; 8 nucleotides match TRBD2. TRBV5-3 is an ORF, and what it does is uncertain. Trimming removed 0 bases from V and 7 bases from J; junction bases left unmatched: 10. The CDR3 loop spans 16 amino acids. CDR3 loop: CARSLVVAGLRNTQYF. The CDR3 nucleotides read TGTGCCAGAAGCTTGGTGGTAGCGGGGCTCCGAAATACGCAGTATTTT.

The chain links TRBV18 to TRBJ2-3; 7 bases agree with TRBD1. V lost 3 bases to trimming and J lost 1 base; unmatched junction nucleotides: 4. Germline values: CDR1 KGHSH, CDR2 LQKENI. This CDR3 region has 15 residues. CDR3 in DNA: TGTGCCAGCTCACCGGGACAGCTACGCACAGATACGCAGTATTTT. Translating it yields CASSPGQLRTDTQYF.

The rearrangement links TRBV4-2 to TRBJ1-2; 10 bases fit TRBD1. There are 14 residues in the CDR3. The V and J ends lost 1 base and 6 bases, in that order; junction bases with no gene match: 2. Germline values: CDR1 LGHNA, CDR2 YNFKEQ. The DNA of the CDR3 is TGTGCCAGCAGCCAAGGGGGACAGGGGCATGGCTACACCTTC. Residues: CASSQGGQGHGYTF.

The V call is TRBV30, the J call TRBJ2-1; D is perhaps TRBD1 (6 bases). The CDR3 runs 12 residues. The V end was cut by 1 base, the J end by 7 bases, with 8 bases between. Germline V gene data show CDR1 as GTSNPN and CDR2 as SVGIG (reference sequence). This CDR3 is CAWSGTANEQFF. The CDR3 DNA sequence: TGTGCCTGGAGTGGGACAGCAAATGAGCAGTTCTTC.

As DNA, the CDR3 is TGTGCCAGCAGTTCTTGGCGCACTGAAGCTTTCTTT. It codes for CASSSWRTEAFF. The V call is TRBV12-3 or TRBV12-4, the J call TRBJ1-1; D gene ambiguous. The CDR3 sequence is 12 residues long. The ends were cut back, 4 bases at V and 4 bases at J, with 7 bases in the middle.

The chain is built from TRBV5-1 and TRBJ2-7, with D perhaps TRBD1 (6 bases). The germline CDR1 and CDR2 sequences are SGHRS and YFSETQ. Deletions cut 0 bases from V and 3 bases from J, with 10 bases between. The CDR3 has 14 amino acids. For the CDR3, the DNA is TGCGCCAGCAGCTTGGCCACAGGGATCTACGAGCAGTACTTC. Its translation: CASSLATGIYEQYF.

J is TRBJ1-6 and V is TRBV5-4; D is possibly TRBD1 (6 bases). Germline CDR1 reads SGHNT; CDR2 reads YYREEE (reference sequence). The germline V and J ends were trimmed by 0 bases and 10 bases, with 14 bases remaining between them. There are 15 residues in the CDR3. CDR3 sequence (DNA): TGTGCCAGCAGCTTGGCCGGGAAGGGGGACTCACCCCTCCACTTT. Its translation: CASSLAGKGDSPLHF.

V is TRBV19 and J is TRBJ2-7; D is undetermined. Trimming stripped 3 bases from V and 0 bases from J, with 9 bases between. The CDR3 has 14 residues. Germline CDR1 reads LNHDA; CDR2 reads SQIVND (reference sequence). CDR3 sequence: CASSIFGSSYEQYF. The CDR3 bases are TGTGCCAGTAGTATCTTCGGAAGCTCCTACGAGCAGTACTTC.

The rearrangement joins TRBV5-8 to TRBJ1-2; 7 bases are shared with TRBD1. This CDR3 is 16 amino acids long. After removal of 5 bases from V and 4 bases from J, the junction contained 14 bases not matched to a gene. Germline V gene data show CDR1 as SGHTS and CDR2 as YDEGEE. The CDR3 here is CASRERDRKTFYGYTF. The DNA for the CDR3 is TGTGCCAGCAGGGAGAGGGACAGAAAAACCTTCTATGGCTACACCTTC.

The chain joins TRBV9 to TRBJ1-6, with 7 bases fitting TRBD1. J lost 7 bases, V lost 3 bases, and 10 bases had no gene match. Germline loops: CDR1 SGDLS, CDR2 YYNGEE. The CDR3 runs 16 residues. CDR3 sequence reads: CASSAYTGAGNSPLHF. The DNA for the CDR3 is TGTGCCAGCAGCGCCTACACAGGGGCGGGCAATTCACCCCTCCACTTT.

This clone was observed a single time. The V and J genes are TRBV9 and TRBJ2-2; TRBD1 matches at 7 bases. Germline loops: CDR1 SGDLS, CDR2 YYNGEE. The V and J ends lost 0 bases and 7 bases, in that order; junction bases with no gene match: 6. The CDR3 has 15 residues. The CDR3 DNA is TGTGCCAGCAGCGTAGAGGGGGCCCTAGGCGGGGAGCTGTTTTTT. Translated: CASSVEGALGGELFF.

In its sample, this clone was seen once. V is TRBV3-1 (or the pseudogene TRBV3-2) and J is TRBJ2-3, with 7 bases identical to TRBD1. Germline CDR1 LGHDT, CDR2 YNNKEL (reference sequence). V was clipped by 1 base and J by 9 bases; unmatched bases: 16. The CDR3 is made up of 17 amino acids. The CDR3 DNA is TGTGCCAGCAGCCAAGGGACTCCGGGACAGTCAGTTGGGACGCAGTATTTT. It specifies CASSQGTPGQSVGTQYF.

The gene calls are TRBV2 and TRBJ2-7; D possibly matches TRBD1 or TRBD2 (5 bases each). V lost 11 bases, J lost 3 bases, and 17 bases lay in between. The CDR3 runs to 13 residues. In germline, CDR1 is SNHLY, CDR2 FYNNEI. The CDR3 DNA reads TGTGCCCTAAAAATGGGGGTTTACTACGAGCAGTACTTC. This gives the protein CALKMGVYYEQYF.

This clone was seen a single time. The chain uses TRBV18 and TRBJ1-1, with D unclear. Germline assignment: CDR1 KGHSH and CDR2 LQKENI. Trimming pared 2 bases from V and 5 bases from J, leaving 15 bases between. This CDR3 has 15 amino acids. CDR3 bases: TGTGCCAGCTCACCAATAATATCCGCAAGGACTGAAGCTTTCTTT. Protein product: CASSPIISARTEAFF.

This clone was found a few times. This chain connects TRBV7-9 to TRBJ1-6; D not certain. The germline V gene encodes CDR1 SEHNR and CDR2 FQNEAQ (reference sequence). This CDR3 spans 13 amino acids. Trimming removed 5 bases at V and 7 bases at J, with 9 bases between. CDR3 loop: CASSPQQNSPLHF. The CDR3 DNA reads TGTGCCAGCAGCCCACAACAGAATTCACCCCTCCACTTT.

The chain couples TRBV7-9 to TRBJ2-3; D may be TRBD1 or TRBD2 (5 bases each). Germline V lookup: CDR1 SEHNR, CDR2 FQNEAQ (reference sequence). Trimming took 5 bases from V and 3 from J, leaving 18 bases between them. The CDR3 covers 16 residues. The CDR3 coding sequence is TGTGCCAGCAGCCTTTCCCTCGGGGCTGCAACAGATACGCAGTATTTT. This gives the protein CASSLSLGAATDTQYF. The full variable domain, rest sourced from reference TRBV7-9 and TRBJ2-3, is DTGVSQNPRHKITKRGQNVTFRCDPISEHNRLYWYRQTLGQGPEFLTYFQNEAQLEKSRLLSDRFSAERPKGSFSTLEIQRTEQGDSAMYLCASSLSLGAATDTQYFGPGTRLTVL.

This sequence joins TRBV24-1 and TRBJ2-1; 10 bases map to TRBD2. This CDR3 region has 14 residues. Germline V gene data show CDR1 as KGHDR and CDR2 as SFDVKD. V was clipped by 9 bases and J by 4 bases; unmatched bases: 5. The CDR3 protein is CATSLAGVYNEQFF. Written as DNA, the CDR3 is TGTGCCACCTCGCTAGCGGGGGTATACAATGAGCAGTTCTTC.

A word on this clone: This sample also contains other DNA sequences that code for the same CDR3. The chain links TRBV27 to TRBJ1-1; no clear D gene. The CDR3 covers 13 residues. Germline V lookup: CDR1 MNHEY, CDR2 SMNVEV (reference sequence). The ends were cut back, 3 bases at V and 1 base at J, with 6 bases in the middle. CDR3 in DNA: TGTGCCAGCAGTTTGGGAGGGAACACTGAAGCTTTCTTT. It translates to CASSLGGNTEAFF.

As regards this clone: Other DNA sequences in the same sample also yield this CDR3. The J gene is TRBJ2-7, the V gene TRBV6-5, with TRBD1 matching over 11 bases. This CDR3 comprises 15 residues. V lost 0 bases to trimming and J lost 4 bases; unmatched junction nucleotides: 2. Per germline, CDR1 MNHEY and CDR2 SVGAGI. The CDR3 is CASSYSDRGPYEQYF. CDR3 coding DNA: TGTGCCAGCAGTTACTCGGACAGGGGGCCTTACGAGCAGTACTTC.

V usage is TRBV5-3 and J usage is TRBJ1-5; the match to TRBD1 covers 7 bases. Being an ORF, TRBV5-3 has a function that is uncertain. The V segment lost 10 bases and the J segment 4 bases; nucleotides outside the gene matches: 11. CDR3 size: 14 residues. CDR3 loop: CAGRGRGRNQPQHF. CDR3 DNA sequence: TGTGCCGGCCGAGGAAGGGGGCGAAATCAGCCCCAGCATTTT.